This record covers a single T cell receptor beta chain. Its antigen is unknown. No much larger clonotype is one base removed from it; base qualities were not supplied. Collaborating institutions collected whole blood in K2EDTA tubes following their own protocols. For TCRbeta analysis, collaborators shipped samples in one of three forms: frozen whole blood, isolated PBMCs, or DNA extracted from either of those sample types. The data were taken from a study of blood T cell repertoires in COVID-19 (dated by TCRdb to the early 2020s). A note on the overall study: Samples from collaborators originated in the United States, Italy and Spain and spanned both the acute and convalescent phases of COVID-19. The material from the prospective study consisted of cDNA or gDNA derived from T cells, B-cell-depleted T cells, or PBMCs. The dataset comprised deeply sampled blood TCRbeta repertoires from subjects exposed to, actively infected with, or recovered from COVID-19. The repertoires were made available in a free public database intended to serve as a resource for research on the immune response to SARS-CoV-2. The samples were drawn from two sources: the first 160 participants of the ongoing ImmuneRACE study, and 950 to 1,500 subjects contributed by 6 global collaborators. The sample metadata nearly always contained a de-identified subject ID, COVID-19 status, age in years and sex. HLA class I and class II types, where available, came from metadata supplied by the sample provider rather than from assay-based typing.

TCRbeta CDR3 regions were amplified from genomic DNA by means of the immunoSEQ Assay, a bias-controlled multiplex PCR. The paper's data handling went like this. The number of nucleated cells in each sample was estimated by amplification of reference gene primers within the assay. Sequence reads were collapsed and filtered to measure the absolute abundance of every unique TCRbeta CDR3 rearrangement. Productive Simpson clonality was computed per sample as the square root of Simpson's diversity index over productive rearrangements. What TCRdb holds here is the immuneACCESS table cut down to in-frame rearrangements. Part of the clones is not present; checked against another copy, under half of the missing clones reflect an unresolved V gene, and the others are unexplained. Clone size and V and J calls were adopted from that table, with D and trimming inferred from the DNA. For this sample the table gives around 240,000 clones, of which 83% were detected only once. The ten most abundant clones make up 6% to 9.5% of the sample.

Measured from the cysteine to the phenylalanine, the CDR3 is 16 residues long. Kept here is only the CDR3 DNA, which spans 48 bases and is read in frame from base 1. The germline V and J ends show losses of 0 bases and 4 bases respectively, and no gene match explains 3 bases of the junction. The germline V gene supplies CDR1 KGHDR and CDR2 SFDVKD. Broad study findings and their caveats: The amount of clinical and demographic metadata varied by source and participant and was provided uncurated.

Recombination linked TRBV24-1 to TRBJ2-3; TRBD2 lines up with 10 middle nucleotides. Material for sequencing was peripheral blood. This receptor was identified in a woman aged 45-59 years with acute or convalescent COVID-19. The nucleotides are TGTGCCACCAGTGATTTGGGTAGCGGGGGGCCAGATACGCAGTATTTT. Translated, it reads CATSDLGSGGPDTQYF.